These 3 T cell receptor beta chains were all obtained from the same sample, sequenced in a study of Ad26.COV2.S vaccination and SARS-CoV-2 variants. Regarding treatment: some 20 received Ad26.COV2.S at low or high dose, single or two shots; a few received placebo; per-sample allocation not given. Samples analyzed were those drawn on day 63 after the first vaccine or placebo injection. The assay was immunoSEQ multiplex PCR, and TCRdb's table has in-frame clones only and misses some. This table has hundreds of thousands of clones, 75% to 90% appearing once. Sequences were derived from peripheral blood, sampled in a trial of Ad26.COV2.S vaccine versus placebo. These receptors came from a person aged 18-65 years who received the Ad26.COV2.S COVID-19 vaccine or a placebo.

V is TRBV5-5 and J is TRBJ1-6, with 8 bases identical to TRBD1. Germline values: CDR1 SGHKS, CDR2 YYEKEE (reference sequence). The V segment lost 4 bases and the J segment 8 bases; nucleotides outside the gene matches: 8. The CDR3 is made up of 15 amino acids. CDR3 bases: TGTGCCAGCAGCCTCAGGACAGGGAAGGATTCACCCCTCCACTTT. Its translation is CASSLRTGKDSPLHF.

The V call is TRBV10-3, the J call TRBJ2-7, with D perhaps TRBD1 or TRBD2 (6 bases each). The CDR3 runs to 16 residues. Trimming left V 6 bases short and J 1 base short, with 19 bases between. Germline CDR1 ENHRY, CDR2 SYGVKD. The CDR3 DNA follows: TGTGCCATCAGGCAGAACCCCAGGGGAGGATCCTACGAGCAGTACTTC. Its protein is CAIRQNPRGGSYEQYF.

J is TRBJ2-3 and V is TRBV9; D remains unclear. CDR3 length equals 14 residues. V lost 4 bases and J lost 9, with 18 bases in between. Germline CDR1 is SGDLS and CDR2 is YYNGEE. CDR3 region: CASSPSGGRKTQYF. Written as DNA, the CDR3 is TGTGCCAGCAGCCCCAGTGGTGGGCGGAAGACGCAGTATTTT.